This T cell receptor (beta chain) was captured by sequencing in a study of T cell responses to AZD1222 COVID-19 vaccine. Findings and limits, study-wide: Just 5 to 7 AZD1222 recipients were seropositive at baseline. Females made up more of the donors, who were largely white British, and clonal diversity may have come out too low. Nearly half of spike-specific TCRs reportedly go after variant regions that carry no mutations.

Data came from immunoSEQ multiplex PCR; TCRdb stores just in-frame clones and leaves some out. The sample lists 250,000 to 300,000 clones, almost 95% occurring once. V was pared by 2 bases and J by 3 bases, with 4 bases between. This CDR3 region has 13 residues. Germline V gene lookup returns CDR1 KGHSH and CDR2 LQKENI. This clone occurred a few times. The target antigen is unknown. The source was peripheral blood, collected 28 days after the second AZD1222 dose. This clonotype was sampled from an adult who received the AZD1222 COVID-19 vaccine. The V call is TRBV18, the J call TRBJ2-2, with unresolved D. The CDR3 sequence is CASSPTDTGELFF. In nucleotides, the CDR3 is TGTGCCAGCTCACCAACCGACACCGGGGAGCTGTTTTTT.